This TCR beta chain appears in the sequencing data of a study of cytomegalovirus exposure and HLA in healthy donors. General study points: Listed as cytomegalovirus-associated were approximately 160 TCR beta chains. Most CMV-associated TCR beta chains were later found to appear HLA-restricted. Per a prior analysis, the majority of TCR beta V segments were productive roughly 90% or roughly 30% of the time.

It was with 60 Vbeta and 13 Jbeta primers that the PCR ran. Method: immunoSEQ multiplex PCR; TCRdb's copy keeps in-frame clones and lacks some. The profile shows more than 110,000 clones, roughly four fifths of them singletons. Remarks on this clone: The antigen remains undetermined.

This CDR3 is 15 amino acids long. The V gene lost 2 bases and the J gene lost 4 bases, with 14 bases spanning the gap. The germline V gene has CDR1 PRHDT and CDR2 FYEKMQ (reference sequence). This chain uses TRBV13 with TRBJ1-2; weak D call: TRBD1 (5 bases). This clonotype originated in a woman in her forties in good health and CMV-seronegative. The sequenced material came from PBMCs. The CDR3 here is CASSLFAGPSYGYTF. Here the CDR3 DNA reads TGTGCCAGCAGCTTATTTGCGGGGCCCTCCTATGGCTACACCTTC.